This record concerns one T cell receptor beta chain sequence. The specificity of this receptor is unknown. No clone much larger than this one lies a single base away; base qualities are absent. The CDR1 and CDR2 encoded by the germline V gene are LGHNA and YNFKEQ. V gives up 4 bases and J gives up 3 bases, and the segment between their germline ends measures 15 bases. There are 15 amino acids in the CDR3, from cysteine to phenylalanine inclusive. Only the CDR3 DNA stays, 45 bases, in frame from base 1. TCR CDR3 regions were amplified from genomic DNA by multiplex PCR using the deep immunoSEQ assay. For each cell subset, the extracted genomic DNA was distributed evenly across all wells of several immunoSEQ 96-well plates, and each plate served as one replicate. For sorted subsets, each replicate PCR was loaded with roughly 190 ng genomic DNA, equivalent to approximately 27,000 T cell genomes. The purified libraries were quantified using a Qubit 3.0 fluorometer, sized with a Bioanalyzer 2100, and then quantified again using the KAPA Library Quantification kit. Every immunoSEQ 96-well plate was sequenced on a separate single-read 150-cycle Illumina NextSeq 550 flow cell. From the authors' description of their analysis: Because the immunoSEQ output held only junctional sequences and lacked quality scores, the filtering could not match the filtering applied to full-length reads. To assign V/J genes and CDR3, sequences were annotated against IMGT germline references using PyIR, a Python wrapper for IgBLAST v1.9. Reads with weak V/J assignments (E-value above 1e-6), missing CDR3, stop codons, out-of-frame junctions, or ambiguous translated residues were removed. A V3J clonotype was defined by an identical inferred V gene, J gene, and CDR3 amino acid sequence. Percentage overlap between repertoires was computed as shared unique clonotypes divided by the size of the smaller repertoire. Three approaches were used to assess repertoire richness: RTK rarefaction, the Chao1 estimator, and Recon v2.1 estimates of unobserved clonotypes. For all TCRbeta clonotypes obtained by the gDNA method from a handful of donors, generation probabilities were computed with OLGA. Drawn from immuneACCESS, this table holds only the in-frame rearrangements with V and J called that TCRdb kept. Clones are partly lost; checked studies trace under half to an unresolved V gene and leave the rest unexplained. V, J and clone size are those of that table, while D and trimming were read from the DNA. The sample contains some 2,000,000 clones, approximately 94% of them found a single time. The ten largest account for roughly 0.13% of the sample.

The data were obtained in a study of shared clonotypes between healthy human individuals (dated by TCRdb to 2019 to 2021). Broadly, across the study: The cohort included three men and a couple of women between 18 and 49 years of age. Leukapheresis yielded between about 0.94 and 9 billion PBMCs per donor. Different laboratories and diverse techniques were used to prepare libraries and sequence TCR repertoires, to increase sequencing depth and limit assay-specific biases. To estimate repertoire size and how much clonotypes are shared between individuals, the study performed deep sequencing of blood TCR repertoires from a few healthy adults. Per donor, three plates each were used for CD4 naive and CD4 memory, two for CD8 naive, and one for CD8 memory. The research as a whole found: Sharing across several donors was observed for approximately 4.6% of naive CD4, 3% to 3.5% of naive CD8, over 2% of memory CD4, and around 0.4% of memory CD8 clonotypes. Clonotypes shared by all four sorted-subset donors showed higher generation probabilities than non-shared clonotypes. Only blood was sampled, and tissue TCR repertoires likely differ from those in blood. Rarefaction of sorted-subset datasets indicated incomplete sequencing despite the large sequencing depth. Pairwise subsampling indicated that sequencing depth was expected to affect the degree of clonotype sharing among donors. Larger estimated clonotype richness was generally found for naive subsets than for memory subsets. Because the study included a small number of donors, the genetic and exposure-history diversity represented was limited.

Healthy HIV-negative adults with no recently reported acute infections or vaccinations were included as donors. All donors were Caucasian adults living in Nashville, Tennessee, USA. CD4+ T cells were enriched by magnetic negative selection, after which naive cells were positively selected on CD45RA and the negative fraction was taken as the memory subset. After blood collection by leukapheresis, PBMCs were isolated using Ficoll-Histopaque density gradient centrifugation and then cryopreserved in the vapor phase of liquid nitrogen. Analytical flow cytometry was used to check the purity and quantity of each magnetically sorted T cell population. Genomic DNA was isolated from every sorted fraction and measured by UV absorbance on a Nanodrop 2000c.

Input material: naive CD4+ T cells sorted from blood. The sample's cell subset or site label, decoded: CD45RA+ positively selected. The chain was built from TRBV4-2 and TRBJ1-2; the D gene is perhaps TRBD1, from 6 matching bases. This sequence originates from a man between 18 and 35 years old in good health. The CDR3 reads as follows: CASSLRGGEDYGYTF. The DNA reads as follows: TGTGCCAGCAGCCTCAGAGGGGGAGAGGACTATGGCTACACCTTC.